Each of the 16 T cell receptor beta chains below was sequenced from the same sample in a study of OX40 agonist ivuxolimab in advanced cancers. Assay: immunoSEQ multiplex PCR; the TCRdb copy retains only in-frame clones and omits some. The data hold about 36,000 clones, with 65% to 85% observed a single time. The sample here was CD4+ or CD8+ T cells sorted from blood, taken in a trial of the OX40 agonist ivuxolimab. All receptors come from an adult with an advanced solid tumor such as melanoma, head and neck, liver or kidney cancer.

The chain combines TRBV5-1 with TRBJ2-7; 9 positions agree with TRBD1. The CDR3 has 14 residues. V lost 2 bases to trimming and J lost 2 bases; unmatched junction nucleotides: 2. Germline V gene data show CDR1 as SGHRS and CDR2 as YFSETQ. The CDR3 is CASSLQGAPYEQYF. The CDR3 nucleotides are TGCGCCAGCAGCTTACAGGGGGCCCCCTACGAGCAGTACTTC.

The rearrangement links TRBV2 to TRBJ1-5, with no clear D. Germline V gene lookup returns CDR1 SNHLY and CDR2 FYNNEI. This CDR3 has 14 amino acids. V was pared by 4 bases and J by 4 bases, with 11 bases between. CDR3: CASSATDRNQPQHF. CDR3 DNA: TGTGCCAGCAGTGCGACGGATAGGAATCAGCCCCAGCATTTT.

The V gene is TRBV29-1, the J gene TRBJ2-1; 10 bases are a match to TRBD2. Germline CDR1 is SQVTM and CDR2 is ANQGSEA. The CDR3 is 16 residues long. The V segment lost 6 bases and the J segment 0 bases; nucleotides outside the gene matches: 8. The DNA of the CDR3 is TGCAGCGTAGACGGACTAGCGGTCACCTCCTACAATGAGCAGTTCTTC. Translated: CSVDGLAVTSYNEQFF.

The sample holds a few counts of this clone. This chain's CDR3 is CAWSTPGLMGSPLHF. The DNA of the CDR3 is TGTGCCTGGAGTACCCCGGGACTCATGGGATCACCCCTCCACTTT. The chain employs TRBV30 and TRBJ1-6; D may be TRBD1 (5 bases). The CDR3 runs 15 residues. V was shortened by 2 bases and J by 10 bases, with 18 bases between the two germline ends. Germline CDR1 is GTSNPN and CDR2 is SVGIG (reference sequence).

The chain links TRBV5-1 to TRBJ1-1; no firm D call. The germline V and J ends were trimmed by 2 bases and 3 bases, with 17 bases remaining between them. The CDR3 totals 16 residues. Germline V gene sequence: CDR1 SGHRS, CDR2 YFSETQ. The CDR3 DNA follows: TGCGCCAGCAGCTTCAGTCTGGGATCATCGGACACTGAAGCTTTCTTT. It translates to CASSFSLGSSDTEAFF.

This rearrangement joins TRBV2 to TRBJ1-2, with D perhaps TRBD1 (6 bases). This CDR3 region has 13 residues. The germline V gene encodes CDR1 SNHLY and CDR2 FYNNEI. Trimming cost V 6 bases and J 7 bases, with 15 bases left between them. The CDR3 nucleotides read TGTGCCAGCAGAGACAGGACAGCTAGTGGCTACACCTTC. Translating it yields CASRDRTASGYTF.

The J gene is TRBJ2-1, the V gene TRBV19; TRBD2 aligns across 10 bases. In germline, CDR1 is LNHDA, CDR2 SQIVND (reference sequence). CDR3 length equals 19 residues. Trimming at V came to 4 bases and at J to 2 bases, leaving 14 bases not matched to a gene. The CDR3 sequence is CASSTQKAGGRGAYNEQFF. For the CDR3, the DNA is TGTGCCAGTAGTACGCAGAAAGCGGGGGGGCGTGGGGCCTACAATGAGCAGTTCTTC.

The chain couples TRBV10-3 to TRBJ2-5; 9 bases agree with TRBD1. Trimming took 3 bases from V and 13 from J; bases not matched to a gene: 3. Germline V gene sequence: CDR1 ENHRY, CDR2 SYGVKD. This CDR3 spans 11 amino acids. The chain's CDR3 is CAISDRDRVYF. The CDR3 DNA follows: TGTGCCATCAGTGACCGGGACAGGGTGTACTTC.

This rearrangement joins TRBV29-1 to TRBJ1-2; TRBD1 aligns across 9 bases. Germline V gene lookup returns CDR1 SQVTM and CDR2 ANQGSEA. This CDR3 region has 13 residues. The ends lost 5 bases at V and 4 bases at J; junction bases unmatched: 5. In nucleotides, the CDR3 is TGCAGCGTTCTTACGACAGGGGGCTATGGCTACACCTTC. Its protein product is CSVLTTGGYGYTF.

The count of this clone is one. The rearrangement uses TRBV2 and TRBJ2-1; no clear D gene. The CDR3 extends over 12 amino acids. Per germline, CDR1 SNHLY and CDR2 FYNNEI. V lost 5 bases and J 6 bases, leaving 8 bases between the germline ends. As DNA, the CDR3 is TGTGCCAGCAGTCGGGCAGGCAATGAGCAGTTCTTC. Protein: CASSRAGNEQFF.

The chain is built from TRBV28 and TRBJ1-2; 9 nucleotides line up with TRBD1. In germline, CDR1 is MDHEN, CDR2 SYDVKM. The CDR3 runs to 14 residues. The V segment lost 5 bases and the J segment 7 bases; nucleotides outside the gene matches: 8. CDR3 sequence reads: CASSPPGTGLGYTF. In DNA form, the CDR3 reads TGTGCCAGCAGTCCGCCCGGGACAGGGCTTGGCTACACCTTC.

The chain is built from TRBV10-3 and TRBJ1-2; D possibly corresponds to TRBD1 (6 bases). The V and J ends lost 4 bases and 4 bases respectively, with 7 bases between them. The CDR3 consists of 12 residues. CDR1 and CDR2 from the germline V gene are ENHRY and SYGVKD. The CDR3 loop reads CAISADSYGYTF. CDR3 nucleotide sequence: TGTGCCATCAGTGCGGACAGCTATGGCTACACCTTC.

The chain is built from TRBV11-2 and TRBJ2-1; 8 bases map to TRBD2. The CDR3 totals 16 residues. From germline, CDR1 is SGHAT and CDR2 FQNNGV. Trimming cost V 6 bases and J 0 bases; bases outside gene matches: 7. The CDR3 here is CASSYWRGDSYNEQFF. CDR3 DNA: TGTGCCAGCAGTTATTGGCGGGGGGACTCCTACAATGAGCAGTTCTTC.

The CDR3 region is CASRPGQEVYGYTF. CDR3 DNA: TGTGCCAGCAGGCCCGGACAGGAAGTCTATGGCTACACCTTC. This sequence joins TRBV2 and TRBJ1-2, with 7 bases lining up with TRBD1. The CDR3 length is 14 residues. Germline trimming cut 6 bases from V and 4 bases from J; bases unmatched to any gene: 8. The germline V gene has CDR1 SNHLY and CDR2 FYNNEI.

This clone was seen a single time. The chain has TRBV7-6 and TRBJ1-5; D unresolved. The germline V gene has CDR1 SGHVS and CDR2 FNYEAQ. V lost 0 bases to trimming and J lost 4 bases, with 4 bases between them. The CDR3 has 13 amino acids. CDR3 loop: CASSLALNQPQHF. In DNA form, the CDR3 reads TGTGCCAGCAGCTTAGCACTGAATCAGCCCCAGCATTTT.

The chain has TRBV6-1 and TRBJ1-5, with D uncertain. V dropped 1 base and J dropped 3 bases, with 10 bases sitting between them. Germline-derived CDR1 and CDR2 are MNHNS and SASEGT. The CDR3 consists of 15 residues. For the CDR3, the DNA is TGTGCCAGCAGTGAAGGGAGGGTCGACAATCAGCCCCAGCATTTT. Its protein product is CASSEGRVDNQPQHF.